The clone carrying this TCR beta chain was recorded many times. This record comes from a study of T cells in Graves' hyperthyroidism and ophthalmopathy. Germline V gives CDR1 SGHRS, CDR2 YFSETQ. This CDR3 contains 15 residues. With V trimmed by 4 bases and J by 8 bases, 13 bases remained unmatched. Authors of the study amplified TCR beta CDR3 regions from RNA transcripts. HTBI primers were employed in a first-round RT-PCR of the TCR CDR3. TCRdb used MiXCR to reprocess the multiplex PCR reads, holding one entry per CDR3 protein. The data contain about 840,000 distinct CDR3 sequences, more than 30% of them seen just once; the ten biggest clones take up around 10%. The study enrolled patients aged 18 to 65 with newly diagnosed hyperthyroidism of under 2 months' duration.

V gene TRBV5-1 combines with J gene TRBJ1-2, with TRBD1 identical over 8 bases. Sample: blood. This TCR was sampled from a man aged 18-30 years with Graves' hyperthyroidism. The CDR3 DNA sequence: TGCGCCAGCAGCCCCGACGGACAGGGAGGGTTAGGCTACACCTTC. Its protein product is CASSPDGQGGLGYTF.